The 21 T cell receptor beta chains below come from one sample, sequenced in a study of CD4+ T cells in melanoma. Using immunoSEQ multiplex PCR, the repertoire was profiled, and TCRdb retains in-frame clones only, with some absent. The data show some 15,000 clones, over 80% seen once. Sample: cells from a culture (not recorded whether cultured in vitro). Source of these receptors: a human donor with melanoma.

The V call is TRBV5-1, the J call TRBJ2-5; D may be TRBD2 (6 bases). V shed 4 bases and J shed 5 bases, with 18 bases lying between them. Germline V CDR1 and CDR2: SGHRS, YFSETQ. This CDR3 comprises 15 residues. The CDR3 protein is CASSIQGGEQETQYF. The CDR3 bases are TGCGCCAGCAGCATCCAGGGAGGAGAGCAGGAGACCCAGTACTTC. The variable domain in full, completed from reference TRBV5-1 and TRBJ2-5, reads KAGVTQTPRYLIKTRGQQVTLSCSPISGHRSVSWYQQTPGQGLQFLFEYFSETQRNKGNFPGRFSGRQFSNSRSEMNVSTLELGDSALYLCASSIQGGEQETQYFGPGTRLLVL.

The chain couples TRBV5-4 to TRBJ2-5; 7 bases fit TRBD2. V lost 1 base, J lost 5 bases, and 5 bases stayed unmatched. The CDR3 length is 14 residues. CDR1 SGHNT and CDR2 YYREEE come from the germline V gene (reference sequence). The CDR3 protein is CASSLPSGRETQYF. The CDR3 nucleotides read TGTGCCAGCAGCTTGCCTAGCGGCAGGGAGACCCAGTACTTC. Using reference TRBV5-4 and TRBJ2-5 for the parts outside the CDR3, the full variable domain is ETGVTQSPTHLIKTRGQQVTLRCSSQSGHNTVSWYQQALGQGPQFIFQYYREEENGRGNFPPRFSGLQFPNYSSELNVNALELDDSALYLCASSLPSGRETQYFGPGTRLLVL.

This chain links TRBV7-2 with TRBJ2-5, with 7 bases lining up with TRBD2. Per germline, CDR1 SGHTA and CDR2 FQGNSA. V lost 3 bases to trimming and J lost 5 bases; unmatched junction nucleotides: 9. This CDR3 spans 15 amino acids. The CDR3 is CASSFRGDQRETQYF. The CDR3 DNA follows: TGTGCCAGCAGCTTTCGGGGGGATCAGCGGGAGACCCAGTACTTC.

The rearrangement joins TRBV6-1 to TRBJ2-1, with 12 nucleotides matching TRBD1. The CDR3 covers 15 residues. Unmatched junction bases numbered 6, after V lost 5 bases and J lost 7 bases. Germline values: CDR1 MNHNS, CDR2 SASEGT. This CDR3 reads CASSLGTGGRNEQFF. DNA for the CDR3: TGTGCCAGCAGTCTGGGGACAGGGGGCCGGAATGAGCAGTTCTTC.

The V gene is TRBV6-1, the J gene TRBJ1-2, with TRBD1 as a possible D gene (6 bases). The V and J ends lost 3 bases and 9 bases respectively, with 23 bases between them. The CDR3 sequence is 16 residues long. The germline V gene has CDR1 MNHNS and CDR2 SASEGT. CDR3 DNA: TGTGCCAGCAGTGACAGGGGACGGTCCCTCTTTTTCCGCTACACCTTC. Translating gives CASSDRGRSLFFRYTF.

The chain joins TRBV6-6 to TRBJ1-3, with 7 positions matching TRBD1. From germline, CDR1 is MNHNY and CDR2 SVGAGI (reference sequence). The CDR3 runs 16 residues. J lost 4 bases, V lost 2 bases, and 8 bases had no gene match. The chain's CDR3 is CASSYGQGGGGNTIYF. CDR3 nucleotides: TGTGCCAGCAGTTACGGCCAGGGGGGTGGGGGAAACACCATATATTTT.

J is TRBJ1-1 and V is TRBV7-9, with a possible D match to TRBD1 (5 bases). CDR1 is SEHNR, CDR2 FQNEAQ, per germline (reference sequence). With 2 bases removed from V and 5 bases from J, the gap between germline ends came to 12 bases. The CDR3 extends over 14 amino acids. The CDR3 spells CASSLTGGKTEAFF. The CDR3 region has the DNA TGTGCCAGCAGCTTAACGGGGGGGAAGACTGAAGCTTTCTTT.

The V and J genes are TRBV6-1 and TRBJ1-1, with D maybe TRBD1 (6 bases). CDR1 is MNHNS and CDR2 is SASEGT in the germline V gene. CDR3 length equals 24 residues. V was clipped by 0 bases and J by 3 bases, with 38 bases between them. The CDR3: CASSEANKRGGLLSRRLIDTEAFF. CDR3 DNA sequence: TGTGCCAGCAGTGAAGCCAACAAACGCGGGGGGCTTCTTTCGCGTCGCTTGATTGACACTGAAGCTTTCTTT.

The gene calls are TRBV5-1 and TRBJ2-1, with 9 positions matching TRBD2. Germline V gives CDR1 SGHRS, CDR2 YFSETQ. The CDR3 sequence is 15 residues long. V trimming: 0 bases; J trimming: 10 bases; junction bases outside the gene matches: 8. The CDR3 sequence is CASSLAAGGPREQFF. The CDR3 nucleotides read TGCGCCAGCAGCTTGGCAGCGGGGGGCCCCAGGGAGCAGTTCTTC.

The V call is TRBV6-1, the J call TRBJ2-3, with no clear D. V was clipped by 1 base and J by 8 bases, with 10 bases between them. Per germline, CDR1 MNHNS and CDR2 SASEGT. The CDR3 is made up of 13 amino acids. For the CDR3, the DNA is TGTGCCAGCAGTGAAGTCCCAGACACTACGCAGTATTTT. This sequence encodes CASSEVPDTTQYF.

The V and J genes are TRBV7-8 and TRBJ1-1, with D perhaps matching TRBD1 (6 bases). V lost 6 bases and J lost 2, with 13 bases in between. The CDR3 consists of 14 residues. Germline V gives CDR1 SGHVS, CDR2 FQNEAQ. In DNA form, the CDR3 reads TGTGCCAGCAGGGCGGGACACTCAAACACTGAAGCTTTCTTT. Protein sequence: CASRAGHSNTEAFF.

This chain links TRBV5-6 with TRBJ2-5, with D hard to call. V lost 4 bases, J lost 4 bases, and 11 bases lay in between. This CDR3 contains 13 residues. Germline assignment: CDR1 SGHDT and CDR2 YYEEEE. CDR3 coding DNA: TGTGCCAGCAGCCCGCCATCAGCAGAGACCCAGTACTTC. This translates into CASSPPSAETQYF.

This clone came up once. V and J are TRBV5-6 and TRBJ1-2; D might be TRBD1 (5 bases). The length of the CDR3 is 14 residues. Germline values: CDR1 SGHDT, CDR2 YYEEEE. V lost 3 bases and J lost 4, with 13 bases in between. For the CDR3, the DNA is TGTGCCAGCAGCTCGACGGGACGACGCTATGGCTACACCTTC. Amino acid sequence: CASSSTGRRYGYTF.

This chain's CDR3 is CASSLLAGSGELFF. The CDR3 DNA follows: TGTGCCAGCAGTTTACTAGCGGGGTCCGGGGAGCTGTTTTTT. J is TRBJ2-2 and V is TRBV27, with 9 bases lining up with TRBD2. The germline V gene has CDR1 MNHEY and CDR2 SMNVEV (reference sequence). V lost 2 bases, J lost 6 bases, and 1 base stayed unmatched. This CDR3 comprises 14 residues.

J is TRBJ2-3 and V is TRBV7-9; 8 nucleotides line up with TRBD2. The V gene end was trimmed by 5 bases and the J gene end by 0 bases; junction bases not matched to a gene: 7. Germline CDR1 and CDR2: SEHNR and FQNEAQ (reference sequence). This CDR3 is 16 amino acids long. CDR3 residues: CASSLSRLASTDTQYF. DNA for the CDR3: TGTGCCAGCAGCCTCTCCAGACTAGCGAGCACAGATACGCAGTATTTT.

The chain carries TRBV5-4 and TRBJ1-2; no clear D gene. This CDR3 has 13 residues. The germline gives CDR1 SGHNT, CDR2 YYREEE (reference sequence). The V end was cut by 5 bases, the J end by 4 bases, with 12 bases between. Written as DNA, the CDR3 is TGTGCCAGCAGGGCCGGGCCGGGCTATGGCTACACCTTC. Amino acid sequence: CASRAGPGYGYTF.

This clone was picked up a small number of times. The rearrangement uses TRBV18 and TRBJ2-7; 9 nucleotides line up with TRBD1. Germline V gives CDR1 KGHSH, CDR2 LQKENI. This CDR3 is built from 14 residues. V dropped 5 bases and J dropped 5; count of bases not matched to a gene: 7. Here the CDR3 DNA reads TGTGCCAGCTCAGCGGGACAGGGATTGCACGAGCAGTACTTC. Its translation is CASSAGQGLHEQYF. Supplemented by reference TRBV18 and TRBJ2-7, the full variable domain reads NAGVMQNPRHLVRRRGQEARLRCSPMKGHSHVYWYRQLPEEGLKFMVYLQKENIIDESGMPKERFSAEFPKEGPSILRIQQVVRGDSAAYFCASSAGQGLHEQYFGPGTRLTVT.

This clone was found once. J is TRBJ1-3 and V is TRBV6-5; D is undetermined. Germline CDR1 reads MNHEY; CDR2 reads SVGAGI. This CDR3 is 14 amino acids long. Deletions cut 8 bases from V and 3 bases from J, with 14 bases between. CDR3 amino acids: CASGDLIHGNTIYF. CDR3 nucleotides: TGTGCCAGCGGGGATCTAATTCATGGAAACACCATATATTTT.

This chain uses TRBV7-9 with TRBJ2-3; D gene unclear. V lost 5 bases, J lost 2 bases, and 2 bases lay in between. The CDR3 spans 11 residues. Looked up from germline, CDR1 is SEHNR and CDR2 is FQNEAQ (reference sequence). CDR3 sequence reads: CASSLTDTQYF. In nucleotides, the CDR3 is TGTGCCAGCAGCCTCACAGATACGCAGTATTTT.

This clone was seen just once. The gene calls are TRBV2 and TRBJ2-4, with TRBD1 matching 9 bases. The CDR3 totals 13 residues. V was clipped by 7 bases and J by 7 bases; unmatched bases: 5. Germline-derived CDR1 and CDR2 are SNHLY and FYNNEI. The CDR3 reads CASIPGTGNIQYF. DNA of the CDR3: TGTGCCAGCATACCCGGGACAGGGAACATTCAGTACTTC.

The rearrangement uses TRBV20-1 and TRBJ2-7; D is ambiguous. The CDR3 length is 11 residues. CDR1 is DFQATT and CDR2 is SNEGSKA in the germline V gene (reference sequence). V lost 3 bases to trimming and J lost 3 bases, with 6 bases between them. CDR3 loop: CSASSGYEQYF. CDR3 bases: TGCAGTGCTAGCTCAGGCTACGAGCAGTACTTC.